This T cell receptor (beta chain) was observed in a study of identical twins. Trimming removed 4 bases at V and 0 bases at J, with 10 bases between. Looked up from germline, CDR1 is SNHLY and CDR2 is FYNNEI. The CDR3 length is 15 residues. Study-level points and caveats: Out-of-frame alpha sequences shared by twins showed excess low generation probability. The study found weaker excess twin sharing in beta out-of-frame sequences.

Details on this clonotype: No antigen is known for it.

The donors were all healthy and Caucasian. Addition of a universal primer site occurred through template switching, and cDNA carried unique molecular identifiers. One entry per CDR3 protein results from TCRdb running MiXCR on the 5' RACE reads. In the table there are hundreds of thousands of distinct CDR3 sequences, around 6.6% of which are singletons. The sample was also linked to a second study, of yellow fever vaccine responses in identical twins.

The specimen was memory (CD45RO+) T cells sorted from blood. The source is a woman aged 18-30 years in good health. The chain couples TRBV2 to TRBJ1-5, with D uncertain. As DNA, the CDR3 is TGTGCCAGCAGTGTTTCGGCGTATAGCAATCAGCCCCAGCATTTT. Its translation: CASSVSAYSNQPQHF.